These T cell receptor beta chains were read from a single sample in a study of CD8+CD57+ T cells in acquired aplastic anemia. Using its own MiXCR run on the reads, TCRdb lists one record per CDR3 protein. The sample shows over 100,000 distinct CDR3 sequences, 35% to 50% of them seen only once. Sequencing was carried out using sorted CD4+, CD8+, or CD8+CD57+ T cells (not recorded which) from PBMCs. The receptors were sampled from a human donor in good health, serving as a control. Each CDR3 is given with its conserved first and last residue. The D gene is left open where the match is weak. Expanded clones are given a class, and other clones once, few, many or no size at all.

TRBV10-3	TRBJ2-1	few	.	CAISEQYNEQFF	TGTGCCATCAGTGAACAATACAATGAGCAGTTCTTC
TRBV19	TRBJ2-7	.	.	CASSIVAGNSYEQYF	TGTGCCAGTAGTATCGTTGCGGGGAACTCCTACGAGCAGTACTTC
TRBV5-1	TRBJ2-7	many	.	CASSLNQGTVHEQYF	TGCGCCAGCAGCTTGAATCAGGGGACTGTCCACGAGCAGTACTTC
TRBV9	TRBJ2-7	.	.	CASSVEVNRALYEQYF	TGTGCCAGCAGCGTAGAAGTAAACAGGGCCCTCTACGAGCAGTACTTC
TRBV5-5	TRBJ2-5	many	.	CASSQSTGRETQYF	TGTGCCAGCAGCCAATCGACAGGGAGGGAGACCCAGTACTTC
TRBV19	TRBJ1-4	.	.	CASRPFGARDEKLFF	TGTGCCAGTAGACCGTTCGGGGCGAGGGATGAAAAACTGTTTTTT
TRBV4-1	TRBJ2-3	many	.	CASSQVLTDTQYF	TGCGCCAGCAGCCAAGTCCTTACAGATACGCAGTATTTT
TRBV24-1	TRBJ1-2	.	TRBD1	CATSDGGGGDGYTF	TGTGCCACCAGTGACGGAGGGGGCGGGGATGGCTACACCTTC
TRBV10-3	TRBJ1-1	.	.	CAISGGGRENTEAFF	TGTGCCATCAGTGGGGGGGGCAGGGAGAACACTGAAGCTTTCTTT
TRBV19	TRBJ1-6	.	.	CASSLGYNSPLHF	TGTGCCAGTAGTCTCGGGTATAATTCACCCCTCCACTTT
TRBV19	TRBJ1-1	.	.	CASTEVGRTEAFF	TGTGCCAGTACTGAAGTAGGGAGGACTGAAGCTTTCTTT
TRBV6-1	TRBJ1-2	.	TRBD1	CASNFRDRGSGYTF	TGTGCCAGCAACTTCCGGGACAGGGGGAGCGGCTACACCTTC
TRBV10-3	TRBJ1-2	many	.	CAITPGQTYSYGYTF	TGTGCCATCACCCCGGGCCAGACATATAGCTATGGCTACACCTTC
TRBV6-1	TRBJ1-1	many	TRBD1	CASRQGLRVTEAFF	TGTGCCAGCAGACAGGGGTTGAGGGTCACTGAAGCTTTCTTT
TRBV12-2	TRBJ1-2	many	.	CASRLGGYTF	TGTGCAAGTCGCTTAGGTGGCTACACCTTC
TRBV7-9	TRBJ2-7	.	TRBD1	CASTYGDRGQYF	TGTGCCAGCACCTACGGGGACAGAGGGCAGTACTTC